A selection of T cell receptor beta chains follows, all from one sample in a study of cytomegalovirus exposure and HLA in healthy donors. Here immunoSEQ multiplex PCR was the method, and the copy in TCRdb shows in-frame clones only, minus some. The repertoire holds 100,000 to 150,000 clones, approximately 68% seen once, with approximately 1.5% in the top ten. The specimen was PBMCs. The origin of the receptors is a man aged 25-45 years in good health and CMV-seropositive. The CDR3 runs from the conserved cysteine through the conserved F or W. Each record gives: clone size, J gene, V gene, CDR3 length, D gene, CDR3 protein, CDR3 DNA. A D gene is named only where the DNA matches it firmly. The size field is filled for only some rows; it gives once, few, many or a size class.

>.|TRBJ2-1|TRBV5-5|15|.
CASSLVQVAYNEQFF
TGTGCCAGCAGCTTGGTCCAAGTAGCCTACAATGAGCAGTTCTTC
>.|TRBJ2-7|TRBV13|13|.
CASSSRDSYEQYF
TGTGCCAGCAGCTCCCGGGACTCCTACGAGCAGTACTTC
>.|TRBJ2-7|TRBV5-5|14|.
CASRPTGSPYEQYF
TGTGCCAGCAGACCCACAGGGAGCCCCTACGAGCAGTACTTC
>.|TRBJ2-7|TRBV28|14|TRBD1
CASSLGDSSYEQYF
TGTGCCAGCAGTTTAGGGGACAGTTCCTACGAGCAGTACTTC
>.|TRBJ2-5|TRBV18|16|.
CASSGQGPLVQETQYF
TGTGCCAGCTCAGGGCAGGGCCCGCTAGTCCAAGAGACCCAGTACTTC
>once|TRBJ2-3|TRBV10-3|15|.
CAISGGASSTDTQYF
TGTGCCATCAGTGGTGGGGCCTCTAGCACAGATACGCAGTATTTT
>few|TRBJ2-3|TRBV9|15|.
CASSVGLGGTDTQYF
TGTGCCAGCAGCGTCGGGTTAGGAGGCACAGATACGCAGTATTTT
>.|TRBJ2-5|TRBV14|14|.
CASSQDLARETQYF
TGTGCCAGCAGCCAAGATTTAGCCCGAGAGACCCAGTACTTC
>.|TRBJ2-5|TRBV12-5|11|.
CASGFSETQYF
TGTGCTAGTGGTTTTTCGGAGACCCAGTACTTC
>.|TRBJ1-5|TRBV7-9|15|TRBD1
CASSSIGTGNQPQHF
TGTGCCAGCAGCTCTATAGGGACAGGGAATCAGCCCCAGCATTTT
>.|TRBJ1-6|TRBV5-1|15|.
CASSLSSRGNSPLHF
TGCGCCAGCAGCTTGTCTTCCAGGGGTAATTCACCCCTCCACTTT
>.|TRBJ2-7|TRBV2|14|TRBD1
CASNPGQGAHEQYF
TGTGCCAGCAACCCGGGACAGGGGGCTCACGAGCAGTACTTC
>.|TRBJ2-1|TRBV4-3|16|TRBD2
CASSQEATSGYNEQFF
TGCGCCAGCAGCCAAGAGGCGACTAGCGGCTACAATGAGCAGTTCTTC
>.|TRBJ1-5|TRBV6-6|14|.
CASSRAGSNQPQHF
TGTGCCAGCAGCCGGGCAGGGAGCAATCAGCCCCAGCATTTT
>.|TRBJ1-3|TRBV4-1|17|TRBD1
CASSTPGTAESGNTIYF
TGCGCCAGCAGCACGCCCGGGACAGCCGAGTCTGGAAACACCATATATTTT
>.|TRBJ2-7|TRBV5-1|15|TRBD2
CASSFQLAGAYEQYF
TGCGCCAGCAGCTTCCAGCTAGCGGGAGCATACGAGCAGTACTTC
>.|TRBJ2-5|TRBV4-1|17|TRBD1
CASSHYRDRGRQETQYF
TGCGCCAGCAGCCATTACCGGGACAGGGGTCGTCAAGAGACCCAGTACTTC
>.|TRBJ2-1|TRBV7-2|12|.
CASSPPPREQFF
TGTGCCAGCAGCCCCCCCCCGAGGGAGCAGTTCTTC
>.|TRBJ1-1|TRBV7-2|15|TRBD1
CASSLLTGVNTEAFF
TGTGCCAGCAGCCTACTGACAGGGGTGAACACTGAAGCTTTCTTT
>once|TRBJ2-1|TRBV30|13|.
CAWRQGGINEQFF
TGTGCCTGGAGGCAGGGCGGGATTAATGAGCAGTTCTTC
>few|TRBJ1-2|TRBV5-1|16|.
CATIHEGFRFNYGYTF
TGCGCCACCATACACGAGGGCTTTCGTTTCAACTATGGCTACACCTTC
>.|TRBJ1-4|TRBV7-2|17|TRBD1
CASRLGTGGGRGEKLFF
TGTGCCAGCAGACTTGGGACAGGGGGGGGGAGGGGTGAAAAACTGTTTTTT
>.|TRBJ2-3|TRBV6-5|15|TRBD1
CASSSPGQGPDTQYF
TGTGCCAGCAGTTCTCCCGGACAGGGCCCAGATACGCAGTATTTT
>.|TRBJ2-1|TRBV6-1|13|TRBD2
CASCLAGINEQFF
TGTGCCAGTTGCCTAGCGGGAATCAATGAGCAGTTCTTC
>.|TRBJ2-1|TRBV19|14|TRBD2
CASSIERGYNEQFF
TGTGCCAGTAGTATCGAGCGGGGTTACAATGAGCAGTTCTTC
>few|TRBJ2-7|TRBV4-1|15|TRBD2
CASSSVRLAGREQYF
TGCGCCAGCAGCTCCGTCCGACTAGCGGGCCGCGAGCAGTACTTC
>once|TRBJ1-1|TRBV7-9|15|.
CASSSQGGASTEAFF
TGTGCCAGCAGCTCTCAAGGGGGGGCGAGCACTGAAGCTTTCTTT
>.|TRBJ2-7|TRBV7-2|14|.
CASSPTGRAYEQYF
TGTGCCAGCAGCCCCACAGGGAGAGCCTACGAGCAGTACTTC
>.|TRBJ2-1|TRBV2|19|.
CASSGGRRTGRSSYNEQFF
TGTGCCAGCAGTGGGGGGCGGAGAACGGGGAGAAGCTCCTACAATGAGCAGTTCTTC
>.|TRBJ2-5|TRBV21-1|15|.
CASSKLADYQETQYF
TGTGCCAGCAGCAAATTAGCGGATTACCAAGAGACCCAGTACTTC
>.|TRBJ2-3|TRBV4-2|16|.
CASSPPGATFTDTQYF
TGTGCCAGCAGCCCACCAGGGGCCACCTTCACAGATACGCAGTATTTT
>.|TRBJ1-6|TRBV27|15|.
CASSLTRIFNSPLHF
TGTGCCAGCAGTTTGACAAGGATCTTTAATTCACCCCTCCACTTT
>.|TRBJ1-6|TRBV14|14|.
CASRLDSANSPLHF
TGTGCCAGCAGATTGGACAGCGCGAATTCACCCCTCCACTTT
>once|TRBJ2-7|TRBV5-1|14|.
CASSSDWSTYEQYF
TGCGCCAGCAGCTCGGACTGGAGTACCTACGAGCAGTACTTC
>few|TRBJ2-5|TRBV5-5|15|.
CASSLAGRLQETQYF
TGTGCCAGCAGCTTGGCCGGCAGACTCCAAGAGACCCAGTACTTC
>.|TRBJ1-3|TRBV5-7|16|.
CASSRGALLSGNTIYF
TGTGCCAGCAGCAGGGGTGCACTCCTCTCTGGAAACACCATATATTTT
>.|TRBJ2-2|TRBV7-6|15|TRBD1
CASSLTGGAVGELFF
TGTGCCAGCAGCTTGACAGGGGGCGCGGTCGGGGAGCTGTTTTTT
>.|TRBJ1-3|TRBV11-2|16|.
CASSMRQARMGNTIYF
TGTGCCAGCAGCATGAGACAGGCACGAATGGGAAACACCATATATTTT
>once|TRBJ2-1|TRBV14|17|TRBD2
CASSQTSTSGSYNEQFF
TGTGCCAGCAGCCAAACGTCCACTAGCGGGAGTTACAATGAGCAGTTCTTC
>few|TRBJ2-7|TRBV14|21|TRBD2
CASSQDPPGLAGVWLVGEQYF
TGTGCCAGCAGCCAAGATCCCCCCGGACTAGCGGGAGTCTGGCTGGTGGGCGAGCAGTACTTC
>.|TRBJ2-5|TRBV28|15|TRBD2
CASSFLAGGSETQYF
TGTGCCAGCAGTTTCTTGGCGGGAGGTTCCGAGACCCAGTACTTC
>.|TRBJ2-7|TRBV14|13|.
CASSQELACEQYF
TGTGCCAGCAGCCAAGAGCTAGCCTGCGAGCAGTACTTC
>.|TRBJ2-1|TRBV5-5|16|TRBD2
CASSFRLAGGQLEQFF
TGTGCCAGCAGCTTTCGGCTAGCGGGGGGACAATTGGAGCAGTTCTTC
>.|TRBJ1-5|TRBV18|14|TRBD1
CASSRQGANQPQHF
TGTGCCAGCTCAAGACAGGGGGCGAATCAGCCCCAGCATTTT
>.|TRBJ2-7|TRBV7-2|15|TRBD2
CASSLDSGTSYEQYF
TGTGCCAGCAGCTTAGATAGCGGGACATCCTACGAGCAGTACTTC
>once|TRBJ2-5|TRBV5-4|15|.
CASSLERASSETQYF
TGTGCCAGCAGCCTGGAACGAGCTTCATCCGAGACCCAGTACTTC
>.|TRBJ2-1|TRBV10-3|17|TRBD2
CAISEGVGTSGSNEQFF
TGTGCCATCAGTGAGGGGGTCGGGACTAGCGGGAGCAATGAGCAGTTCTTC